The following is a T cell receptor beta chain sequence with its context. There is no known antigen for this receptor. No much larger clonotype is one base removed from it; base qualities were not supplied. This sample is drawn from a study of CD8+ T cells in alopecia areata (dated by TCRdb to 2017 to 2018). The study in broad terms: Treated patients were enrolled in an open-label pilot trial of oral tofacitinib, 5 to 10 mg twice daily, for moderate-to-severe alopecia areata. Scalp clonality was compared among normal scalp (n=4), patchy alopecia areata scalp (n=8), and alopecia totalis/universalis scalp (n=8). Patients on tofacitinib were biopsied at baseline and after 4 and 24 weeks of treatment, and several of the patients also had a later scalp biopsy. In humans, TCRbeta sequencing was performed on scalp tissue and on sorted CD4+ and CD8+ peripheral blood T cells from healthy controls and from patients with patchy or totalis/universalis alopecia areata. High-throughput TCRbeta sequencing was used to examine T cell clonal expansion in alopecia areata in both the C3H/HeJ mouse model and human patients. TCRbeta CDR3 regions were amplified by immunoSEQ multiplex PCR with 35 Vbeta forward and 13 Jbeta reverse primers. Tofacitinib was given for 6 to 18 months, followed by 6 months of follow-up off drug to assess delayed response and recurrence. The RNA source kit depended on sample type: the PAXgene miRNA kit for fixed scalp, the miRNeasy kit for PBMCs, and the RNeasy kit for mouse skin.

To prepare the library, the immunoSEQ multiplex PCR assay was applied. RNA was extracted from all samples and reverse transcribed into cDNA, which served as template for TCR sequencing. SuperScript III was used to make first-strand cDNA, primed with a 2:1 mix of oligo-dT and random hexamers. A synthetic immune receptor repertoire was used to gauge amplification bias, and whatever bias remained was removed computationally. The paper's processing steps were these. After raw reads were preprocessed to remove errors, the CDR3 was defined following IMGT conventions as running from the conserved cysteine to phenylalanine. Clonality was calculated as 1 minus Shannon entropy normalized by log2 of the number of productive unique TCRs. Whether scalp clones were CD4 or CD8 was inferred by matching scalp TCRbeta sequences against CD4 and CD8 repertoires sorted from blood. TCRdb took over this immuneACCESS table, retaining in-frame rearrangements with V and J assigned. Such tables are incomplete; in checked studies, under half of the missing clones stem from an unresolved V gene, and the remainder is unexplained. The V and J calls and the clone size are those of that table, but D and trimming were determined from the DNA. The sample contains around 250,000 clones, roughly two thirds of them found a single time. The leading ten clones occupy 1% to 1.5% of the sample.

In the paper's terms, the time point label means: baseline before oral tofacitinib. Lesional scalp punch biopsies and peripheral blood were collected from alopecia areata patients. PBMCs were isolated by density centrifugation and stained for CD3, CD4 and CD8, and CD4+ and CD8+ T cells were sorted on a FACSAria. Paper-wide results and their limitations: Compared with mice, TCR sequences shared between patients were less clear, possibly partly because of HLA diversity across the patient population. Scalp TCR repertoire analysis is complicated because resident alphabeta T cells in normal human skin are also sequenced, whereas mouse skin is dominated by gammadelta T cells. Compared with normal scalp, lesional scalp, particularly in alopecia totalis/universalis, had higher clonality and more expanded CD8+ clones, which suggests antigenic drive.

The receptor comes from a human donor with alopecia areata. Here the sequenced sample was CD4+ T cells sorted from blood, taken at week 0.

The encoded CDR3 is CASSDGLGQPQHF. The nucleotide sequence is TGCGCCAGCAGTGATGGCCTCGGTCAGCCCCAGCATTTT. The V and J segments used are TRBV10-1 and TRBJ1-5, with no D gene named confidently. Per the germline V gene (reference sequence), WNHNN is the CDR1 and SYGVQD is the CDR2. V is pared back by 3 bases and J by 6 bases, with 9 bases lying between the germline termini. Taken from cysteine to phenylalanine, the CDR3 has 13 residues. Only CDR3 DNA remains: 39 bases, in frame from the first base.